This passage covers 5 T cell receptor beta chains from one sample sequenced in a study of blood T cell repertoires in COVID-19. The protocol was immunoSEQ multiplex PCR, while the TCRdb copy is restricted to in-frame clones and leaves out a portion. The table lists 250,000 or so clones, 80% to 90% of them singletons. The sequencing input was PBMCs or T cells enriched from blood (not recorded which). The receptors derive from a middle-aged woman who had been exposed to COVID-19.

The chain combines TRBV6-5 with TRBJ2-7, with 7 bases aligning to TRBD1. Germline assignment: CDR1 MNHEY and CDR2 SVGAGI. V was pared by 0 bases and J by 7 bases, with 9 bases of the junction left unmatched. The CDR3 runs 15 residues. CDR3 in amino acids: CASSYSAGGVGEQYV. CDR3 nucleotides: TGTGCCAGCAGTTACTCAGCAGGGGGAGTGGGGGAGCAGTACGTC.

The count of this clone is one. The chain employs TRBV6-2 or TRBV6-3 and TRBJ1-2; 7 nucleotides match TRBD1. This CDR3 has 15 residues. Germline CDR1 reads MNHEY; CDR2 reads SVGEGT. The junction had 3 bases not matched to a gene; V was cut back by 2 bases and J by 0 bases. In DNA, the CDR3 is TGTGCCAGCAGTTACCCGGGACAGTCTAACTATGGCTACACCTTC. As protein: CASSYPGQSNYGYTF.

This rearrangement joins TRBV29-1 to TRBJ2-5; weak D call: TRBD1 (6 bases). Germline V gives CDR1 SQVTM, CDR2 ANQGSEA. This CDR3 has 13 residues. V dropped 4 bases and J dropped 4 bases, with 13 bases sitting between them. CDR3 residues: CSVGAGARETQYF. The CDR3 nucleotides read TGCAGCGTTGGGGCAGGGGCGAGAGAGACCCAGTACTTC.

V and J are TRBV18 and TRBJ2-3; 8 nucleotides match TRBD2. CDR1 is KGHSH and CDR2 is LQKENI in the germline V gene. This CDR3 region has 17 residues. V was pared by 3 bases and J by 4 bases, with 12 bases of the junction left unmatched. As DNA, the CDR3 is TGTGCCAGCTCACCTGGGACTAGTATAAGACTTTCAGATACGCAGTATTTT. Translating it yields CASSPGTSIRLSDTQYF.

V usage is TRBV7-3 and J usage is TRBJ1-6, with D maybe TRBD1 (6 bases). Trimming stripped 2 bases from V and 6 bases from J, with 8 bases between. This CDR3 comprises 14 residues. Germline-derived CDR1 and CDR2 are SGHTA and FQGTGA. The CDR3 bases are TGTGCCAGCAGCTTAGGACAGTTTAATTCACCCCTCCACTTT. This encodes CASSLGQFNSPLHF.